The T cell receptor (beta chain) described here comes from a study of blood T cell repertoires in COVID-19 (dated by TCRdb to the early 2020s). The study in broad terms: Samples from collaborators originated in the United States, Italy and Spain and spanned both the acute and convalescent phases of COVID-19. Deeply sampled blood TCRbeta repertoires from subjects exposed to, actively infected with, or recovered from COVID-19 were included in the dataset. Sample metadata almost always included a de-identified subject ID, COVID-19 status, age in years and sex. Where HLA class I and class II types were available, the types were taken from metadata supplied by the sample provider, not from assay-based typing. The samples were drawn from two sources: the first 160 participants of the ongoing ImmuneRACE study, and 950 to 1,500 subjects contributed by 6 global collaborators. A freely available public database, intended as a resource for researchers studying the immune response to SARS-CoV-2, is where the repertoires were released. The prospective study material was composed of cDNA or gDNA derived from T cells, B-cell-depleted T cells, or PBMCs.

Including cysteine and phenylalanine, the CDR3 has 16 amino acids. This entry keeps only the CDR3 DNA: 48 bases, framed from base 1. Based on the germline V gene (reference sequence), the CDR1 and CDR2 sequences are LNHDA and SQIVND. V lost 3 bases and J lost 2 bases, and the count of bases not matched to a germline gene is 9. In the case of this clone: Its recognized antigen is unknown. Base-call qualities are not available, and no considerably larger clone is one nucleotide away.

Participants in the prospective study were aged about 18 to 89 years, lived in 20 to 30 United States geographic areas, and enrolled through a virtual design. Cohort assignment in the prospective study relied on participant-reported clinical history from a screening survey and a study questionnaire. Recovered participants in ImmuneRACE Cohort 3 were defined by two consecutive negative NP/OP PCR tests, clearance by a healthcare professional, or resolution of symptoms. Each participant in the prospective study had whole blood, serum and a nasopharyngeal or oropharyngeal swab collected by mobile phlebotomists. Prospective study participants could optionally give additional blood draws and questionnaires over a roughly 2-month period. Blood samples from the prospective study were shipped frozen or at room temperature prior to DNA extraction. Here is what the overall study found, with its caveats: How much clinical and demographic metadata was included differed by source and by participant, and the metadata was provided uncurated.

TCRbeta CDR3 regions were amplified from genomic DNA by means of the immunoSEQ Assay, a bias-controlled multiplex PCR. The original methods were these. Nucleated cell counts per sample were estimated from amplification of reference gene primers within the assay. To quantify the absolute abundance of each unique TCRbeta CDR3 rearrangement, sequence reads were collapsed and filtered. For each sample, productive Simpson clonality was calculated by taking the square root of Simpson's diversity index across productive rearrangements. Sourced from immuneACCESS, this table was stored by TCRdb with only in-frame sequences that have V and J called. A share of the clones is absent; for the studies checked, an unresolved V gene accounts for under half, and the remainder has no known explanation. Clone size and the V and J calls come from that table; the DNA yielded D and trimming. This sample is represented by about 180,000 clones; more than 75% of them were singletons. The ten largest clones capture approximately 15% of the sample.

The rearranged chain carries TRBV19 and TRBJ1-2, and TRBD1 aligns with 7 junction nucleotides. The clonotype comes from a woman in her 50s who had recovered from COVID-19. The sample consisted of PBMCs or T cells enriched from blood (not recorded which). The CDR3 reads CASSIPKQGLNYGYTF. The nucleotides are TGTGCCAGTAGTATCCCCAAACAGGGGCTCAACTATGGCTACACCTTC.